This is a list of T cell receptor beta chains from one sample in a study of siplizumab effects on memory and regulatory T cells. Using immunoSEQ multiplex PCR, the repertoire was profiled, and TCRdb retains in-frame clones only, with some absent. Of approximately 75,000 clones in the sample, around 93% were seen once. Material for sequencing was CD8+ T cells sorted from blood. All receptors come from a human donor in good health. Each CDR3 is given with its conserved first and last residue. Each record gives: V gene, J gene, CDR3 protein.

>TRBV7-9|TRBJ1-5
CASSLAGSSNQPQHF
>TRBV5-4|TRBJ2-7
CASSLVGADEQYF
>TRBV7-2|TRBJ1-5
CASSYGWADQPQHF
>TRBV7-9|TRBJ1-5
CASSLVAGGEGYQPQHF
>TRBV19|TRBJ2-1
CASSPTGNPRVDEQFF
>TRBV15|TRBJ2-5
CATSRVRTPQETQYF
>TRBV7-9|TRBJ2-3
CASSRGQGDTDTQYF
>TRBV4-2|.
CASSHGDPYEQYF
>TRBV29-1|TRBJ1-1
CSADRGVEAFF
>TRBV7-9|TRBJ2-6
CASSSSTTGANVLTF
>TRBV19|TRBJ1-5
CASSKGQGGISNQPQHF
>TRBV28|TRBJ2-5
CASRDRGGETQYF
>TRBV11-2|TRBJ2-3
CASSLGQGAHF
>TRBV28|TRBJ1-6
CASSLGTRVAYNSPLHF
>TRBV6-5|TRBJ1-1
CASSYSIQLNTEAFF
>TRBV19|TRBJ2-2
CASQQGEAGELFF
>TRBV7-3|TRBJ2-7
CASSLSALGDEQYF
>TRBV19|TRBJ1-1
CASTLGAEAFF
>TRBV7-3|TRBJ2-5
CASSSGGGGGETQYF
>TRBV6-6|TRBJ2-3
CASSYSGGGLGDTQYF
>TRBV9|TRBJ1-2
CASSTSPDEYGYTF
>TRBV7-9|TRBJ2-7
CASSLGQGVTYEQYF
>TRBV19|TRBJ2-1
CASSIAGGLYNEQFF
>TRBV7-8|TRBJ2-1
CASSLEVLNEQFF
>TRBV27|TRBJ2-1
CASSSPPGGGYNEQFF
>TRBV28|TRBJ1-2
CASSAGTANYGYTF
>TRBV11-2|TRBJ2-7
CASSFAGTDDYEQYF
>TRBV19|TRBJ1-1
CASSFWTGMNTEAFF
>TRBV7-2|TRBJ2-4
CASSLTPWGENIQYF
>TRBV6-4|TRBJ2-1
CASSDSAGGAAYNEQFF
>TRBV7-2|TRBJ2-1
CASTLGGYNEQFF
>TRBV21-1|TRBJ1-1
CASSHGLRTEAFF
>TRBV10-3|TRBJ2-7
CATSDSGPYEQYF
>TRBV9|TRBJ1-3
CASSVGDSGNTIYF